This entry lists 22 T cell receptor beta chains sequenced from one sample in a study of vaccination effects on CD4 cells after COVID-19. Sequencing was performed with immunoSEQ multiplex PCR; in TCRdb, only in-frame clones are kept and a portion is missing. The sample records fewer than 75,000 clones, about 78% being singletons. Cells that had been cultured for less than eleven days were the source of isolated CD4+ T cells. Vaccine administered to participants consisted of two doses of either BNT162b2 or mRNA-1273. No antigen is known for these receptors. Here the sequenced sample was CD4+ T cells from PBMCs cultured without peptide, taken after COVID-19 vaccination. Every receptor here comes from a human donor who received a COVID-19 vaccine.

This clone was seen only once. Other DNA sequences in the same sample also yield this CDR3. The genes are TRBV18 and TRBJ1-2; weak D call: TRBD1 (5 bases). CDR3 size: 13 residues. V was pared by 0 bases and J by 3 bases, with 5 bases between. CDR1 is KGHSH and CDR2 is LQKENI in the germline V gene. The CDR3 DNA reads TGTGCCAGCTCACCACCGGGGGACTATGGCTACACCTTC. This codes for CASSPPGDYGYTF.

The chain uses TRBV4-1 and TRBJ1-4, with 11 nucleotides matching TRBD1. This CDR3 region has 15 residues. Germline assignment: CDR1 MGHRA and CDR2 YSYEKL. Trimming at V came to 4 bases and at J to 7 bases, leaving 5 bases not matched to a gene. The CDR3 loop is CASSRIGQGAEKLFF. The CDR3 DNA is TGCGCCAGCAGCCGGATTGGACAGGGGGCTGAAAAACTGTTTTTT.

The chain uses TRBV5-5 and TRBJ2-3; either TRBD1 or TRBD2 may fit D (5 bases each). Per germline, CDR1 SGHKS and CDR2 YYEKEE (reference sequence). V was pared by 7 bases and J by 2 bases, with 14 bases between. This CDR3 comprises 14 residues. Written as DNA, the CDR3 is TGTGCCAGCTCTCCGGGACCTGTCACAGATACGCAGTATTTT. Its translation: CASSPGPVTDTQYF.

The chain carries TRBV4-2 and TRBJ2-5, with 9 bases aligning to TRBD2. Germline loops: CDR1 LGHNA, CDR2 YNFKEQ. CDR3 length: 17 residues. With V trimmed by 1 base and J by 0 bases, 6 bases remained unmatched. This chain's CDR3 is CASSQARIAGDQETQYF. CDR3 in DNA: TGTGCCAGCAGCCAAGCTAGGATAGCGGGGGACCAAGAGACCCAGTACTTC.

This chain uses TRBV7-8 with TRBJ1-2; a weak D match, TRBD1 (5 bases). Trimming pared 0 bases from V and 9 bases from J, leaving 17 bases between. The CDR3 covers 15 residues. Germline CDR1 SGHVS, CDR2 FQNEAQ. The CDR3 loop reads CASSLARVGGGRYTF. CDR3 in DNA: TGTGCCAGCAGCTTAGCGCGTGTGGGGGGAGGGCGCTACACCTTC.

J is TRBJ1-2 and V is TRBV11-3; 9 nucleotides align to TRBD1. V was clipped by 1 base and J by 8 bases; unmatched bases: 5. The length of the CDR3 is 14 residues. From germline, CDR1 is SGHNT and CDR2 YENEEA. This CDR3 is CASSLGQGGWGYTF. The DNA for the CDR3 is TGTGCCAGCAGCTTAGGACAGGGGGGATGGGGCTACACCTTC.

V and J are TRBV19 and TRBJ1-6; no reliable D call. The CDR3 extends over 14 amino acids. Germline V CDR1 and CDR2: LNHDA, SQIVND (reference sequence). Trimming stripped 3 bases from V and 5 bases from J, with 8 bases between. CDR3 in amino acids: CASSIEENNSPLHF. The CDR3 DNA sequence: TGTGCCAGTAGTATTGAGGAGAATAATTCACCCCTCCACTTT.

By its share, this clone is medium-sized. The V gene is TRBV7-9, the J gene TRBJ1-1; D is possibly TRBD1 (5 bases). Trimming removed 4 bases from V and 2 bases from J, with 5 bases in between. There are 12 residues in the CDR3. Germline V gives CDR1 SEHNR, CDR2 FQNEAQ (reference sequence). The CDR3 region is CASSWDNTEAFF. Here the CDR3 DNA reads TGTGCCAGCAGCTGGGACAACACTGAAGCTTTCTTT.

This rearrangement joins TRBV28 to TRBJ2-2, with a possible D match to TRBD1 (6 bases). The V end lost 3 bases, the J end lost 6 bases, and 8 bases lay between the germline ends. Germline CDR1 reads MDHEN; CDR2 reads SYDVKM. The CDR3 spans 13 residues. CDR3 bases: TGTGCCAGCAGTTTTGGGGGCCCCGGGGAGCTGTTTTTT. This gives the protein CASSFGGPGELFF.

This clone appeared a single time. This sequence joins TRBV5-1 and TRBJ1-1, with TRBD1 matching 9 bases. V gave up 4 bases and J gave up 1 base; unmatched junction bases: 5. This CDR3 is built from 15 residues. Germline lookup yields CDR1 SGHRS and CDR2 YFSETQ. CDR3 sequence: CASSMPGQGNTEAFF. The CDR3 nucleotides read TGCGCCAGCAGCATGCCGGGACAGGGGAACACTGAAGCTTTCTTT.

This clone was detected a few times. This chain joins TRBV2 and TRBJ1-5, with 9 bases fitting TRBD1. The CDR3 covers 15 residues. Germline-derived CDR1 and CDR2 are SNHLY and FYNNEI. J was trimmed by 6 bases and V by 5 bases; bases with no gene match: 8. CDR3 coding DNA: TGTGCCAGCAGTTCTAGACAGGGGGGGACTCAGCCCCAGCATTTT. It is translated as CASSSRQGGTQPQHF.

By sample share, this clone is medium-sized. The gene calls are TRBV7-8 and TRBJ1-3; D gene unclear. Germline CDR1 and CDR2: SGHVS and FQNEAQ. Trimming shortened V by 2 bases and J by 0 bases, and 11 bases separated the two germline ends. This CDR3 contains 16 residues. The CDR3 nucleotides are TGTGCCAGCAGCTTATTCCGGCAGTCCTCTGGAAACACCATATATTTT. Amino acids: CASSLFRQSSGNTIYF.

The V and J genes are TRBV6-5 and TRBJ1-4, with D unresolved. V was clipped by 8 bases and J by 3 bases, with 10 bases between them. This CDR3 has 13 residues. CDR1 MNHEY and CDR2 SVGAGI come from the germline V gene. The CDR3 coding sequence is TGTGCCAGCTTAGGGCTGGCTAATGAAAAACTGTTTTTT. Translating it yields CASLGLANEKLFF.

V usage is TRBV3-1 (or the pseudogene TRBV3-2) and J usage is TRBJ2-1, with D perhaps TRBD2 (7 bases). Germline V gives CDR1 LGHDT, CDR2 YNNKEL (reference sequence). V was cut by 2 bases and J by 2 bases, with 10 bases left in between. The CDR3 has 15 amino acids. The CDR3 protein is CASSQRGGAYNEQFF. In DNA form, the CDR3 reads TGTGCCAGCAGCCAAAGAGGGGGGGCCTACAATGAGCAGTTCTTC.

This clone was detected ten times or more. The V gene is TRBV14, the J gene TRBJ1-2; possibly TRBD1 for D (5 bases). V was shortened by 1 base and J by 10 bases, with 10 bases between the two germline ends. The CDR3 extends over 12 amino acids. From germline, CDR1 is SGHDN and CDR2 FVKESK. CDR3 nucleotide sequence: TGTGCCAGCAGCCAAGTGGGGCGGTCCTACACCTTC. It encodes CASSQVGRSYTF.

V usage is TRBV19 and J usage is TRBJ1-1, with unresolved D. CDR3 length: 15 amino acids. Germline-derived CDR1 and CDR2 are LNHDA and SQIVND (reference sequence). V lost 2 bases, J lost 3 bases, and 13 bases lay in between. The CDR3 region has the DNA TGTGCCAGTAGTATAAGAACCGGTATAGACACTGAAGCTTTCTTT. This codes for CASSIRTGIDTEAFF. Complete variable domain (other parts from reference TRBV19 and TRBJ1-1): DGGITQSPKYLFRKEGQNVTLSCEQNLNHDAMYWYRQDPGQGLRLIYYSQIVNDFQKGDIAEGYSVSREKKESFPLTVTSAQKNPTAFYLCASSIRTGIDTEAFFGQGTRLTVV.

This clone was detected only once. The rearrangement uses TRBV6-6 and TRBJ2-7; D may be TRBD1 (6 bases). The length of the CDR3 is 15 residues. CDR1 is MNHNY, CDR2 SVGAGI, per germline (reference sequence). Trimming stripped 4 bases from V and 2 bases from J, with 15 bases between. In DNA form, the CDR3 reads TGTGCCAGCAGTTCCCCGGGACATGGGACCTACGAGCAGTACTTC. It codes for CASSSPGHGTYEQYF.

This clone occurred many times. Other nucleotide sequences in the sample specify the same CDR3. This chain connects TRBV9 to TRBJ2-7; D is unresolved. Germline V gene data show CDR1 as SGDLS and CDR2 as YYNGEE. This CDR3 contains 14 residues. V dropped 0 bases and J dropped 0 bases, with 7 bases sitting between them. The CDR3 spells CASSVGPGSYEQYF. The CDR3 DNA follows: TGTGCCAGCAGCGTAGGTCCGGGCTCCTACGAGCAGTACTTC.

The V gene is TRBV24-1, the J gene TRBJ2-1; no clear D gene. The V gene's germline CDR1 is KGHDR and CDR2 SFDVKD. This CDR3 comprises 14 residues. The V gene lost 5 bases and the J gene lost 2 bases, with 9 bases spanning the gap. CDR3 sequence: CATSGAGTYNEQFF. The CDR3 region has the DNA TGTGCCACCAGTGGCGCCGGTACCTACAATGAGCAGTTCTTC.

This clone turned up a few times. The chain links TRBV6-1 to TRBJ1-5, with TRBD1 matching over 8 bases. The V gene's germline CDR1 is MNHNS and CDR2 SASEGT. V shed 3 bases, J shed 4 bases, and the junction held 2 bases outside the gene matches. The CDR3 length is 14 residues. The CDR3 bases are TGTGCCAGCAGTGAGAACAGGGGGAATCAGCCCCAGCATTTT. Translation: CASSENRGNQPQHF.

This clone was counted a single time. The chain recombines TRBV4-1 with TRBJ2-1; 9 bases line up with TRBD2. This CDR3 comprises 15 residues. V dropped 2 bases and J dropped 5; count of bases not matched to a gene: 4. In germline, CDR1 is MGHRA, CDR2 YSYEKL. The CDR3 reads CASSQPTSGNNEQFF. CDR3 DNA: TGCGCCAGCAGCCAACCGACTAGCGGTAACAATGAGCAGTTCTTC.

The V call is TRBV5-4, the J call TRBJ2-6; TRBD1 matches 7 bases. J was trimmed by 2 bases and V by 5 bases; bases with no gene match: 7. Germline assignment: CDR1 SGHNT and CDR2 YYREEE (reference sequence). The CDR3 has 16 residues. The CDR3 region is CASSRTGAAGANVLTF. CDR3 DNA: TGTGCCAGCAGTCGGACAGGCGCCGCTGGGGCCAACGTCCTGACTTTC. Together with reference TRBV5-4 and TRBJ2-6, the CDR3 gives the full variable domain: ETGVTQSPTHLIKTRGQQVTLRCSSQSGHNTVSWYQQALGQGPQFIFQYYREEENGRGNFPPRFSGLQFPNYSSELNVNALELDDSALYLCASSRTGAAGANVLTFGAGSRLTVL.